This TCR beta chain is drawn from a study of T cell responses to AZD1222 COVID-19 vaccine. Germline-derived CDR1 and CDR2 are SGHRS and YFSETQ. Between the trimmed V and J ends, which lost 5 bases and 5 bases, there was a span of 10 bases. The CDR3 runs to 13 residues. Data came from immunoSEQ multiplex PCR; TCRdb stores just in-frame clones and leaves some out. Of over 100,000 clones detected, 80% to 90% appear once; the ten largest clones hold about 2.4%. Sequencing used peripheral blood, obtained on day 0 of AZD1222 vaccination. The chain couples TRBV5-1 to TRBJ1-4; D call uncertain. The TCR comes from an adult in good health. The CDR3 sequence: CASRRGENEKLFF. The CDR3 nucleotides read TGCGCCAGCAGACGCGGGGAGAATGAAAAACTGTTTTTT.